Listed here are 19 T cell receptor beta chains from one sample, sequenced in a study of T cell responses to AZD1222 COVID-19 vaccine (dated by TCRdb to the early 2020s). The library was produced with the immunoSEQ multiplex PCR assay. TCRdb's version of the immuneACCESS table is confined to in-frame rearrangements and falls short of the full clone set. An unresolved V gene accounts for under half of the shortfall where checked; the remainder is of unknown origin. This sample holds over 150,000 clones; about 88% were observed only once. The leading ten clones occupy 18% of the sample. Taken with the paper, the label for time point translates to: baseline before first vaccination. This material consisted of peripheral blood, taken on day 0 of AZD1222 vaccination. The receptors shown here come from an adult in good health.

The rearrangement links TRBV5-1 to TRBJ2-1, with 7 bases lining up with TRBD1. With 3 bases clipped from V and 9 bases from J, the junction kept 0 bases outside the gene matches. The CDR3 length is 11 residues. CDR1 SGHRS and CDR2 YFSETQ come from the germline V gene. The CDR3 reads CASSSGGEQFF. The DNA for the CDR3 is TGCGCCAGCAGCTCAGGGGGTGAGCAGTTCTTC.

V gene TRBV15 combines with J gene TRBJ2-1, with D possibly matching TRBD2 (6 bases). The CDR3 has 14 residues. Germline CDR1 is LNHNV and CDR2 is YYDKDF (reference sequence). Trimming left V 5 bases short and J 5 bases short, with 13 bases between. The CDR3 spells CATSSGLTNNEQFF. CDR3 DNA: TGTGCCACCAGCTCGGGACTTACCAACAATGAGCAGTTCTTC.

V gene TRBV5-1 combines with J gene TRBJ1-1, with 11 positions matching TRBD1. The germline V gene encodes CDR1 SGHRS and CDR2 YFSETQ. CDR3 size: 15 residues. The junction had 4 bases not matched to a gene; V was cut back by 5 bases and J by 1 base. The CDR3 is CASRQGQGGNTEAFF. The CDR3 DNA reads TGCGCCAGCAGGCAGGGACAGGGGGGGAACACTGAAGCTTTCTTT. Drawing the rest from reference TRBV5-1 and TRBJ1-1, the complete variable domain is KAGVTQTPRYLIKTRGQQVTLSCSPISGHRSVSWYQQTPGQGLQFLFEYFSETQRNKGNFPGRFSGRQFSNSRSEMNVSTLELGDSALYLCASRQGQGGNTEAFFGQGTRLTVV.

The rearrangement joins TRBV28 to TRBJ1-5; TRBD1 is a possible D gene (6 bases). The CDR3 consists of 16 residues. Germline values: CDR1 MDHEN, CDR2 SYDVKM. V shed 3 bases and J shed 1 base, with 13 bases lying between them. For the CDR3, the DNA is TGTGCCAGCAGTTTCAGAGGGGGTGGCAGCAATCAGCCCCAGCATTTT. Its translation: CASSFRGGGSNQPQHF.

The rearrangement joins TRBV7-2 to TRBJ2-3; a weak D match, TRBD2 (5 bases). V lost 5 bases, J lost 3 bases, and 12 bases lay in between. Germline loops: CDR1 SGHTA, CDR2 FQGNSA. The CDR3 runs to 14 residues. The CDR3 nucleotides are TGTGCCAGCAGCGTCGGGGAGTGGACAGATACGCAGTATTTT. This gives the protein CASSVGEWTDTQYF.

The V gene is TRBV28, the J gene TRBJ2-5; no clear D. The CDR3 contains 14 residues. The V and J ends lost 7 bases and 3 bases respectively, with 15 bases between them. CDR1 MDHEN and CDR2 SYDVKM come from the germline V gene. The CDR3: CASTRSVAEETQYF. The CDR3, as DNA: TGTGCCAGCACCCGATCCGTTGCGGAAGAGACCCAGTACTTC.

The J gene is TRBJ2-1, the V gene TRBV5-4; 10 bases align to TRBD2. The V segment lost 5 bases and the J segment 8 bases; nucleotides outside the gene matches: 7. The CDR3 runs to 14 residues. The germline V gene has CDR1 SGHNT and CDR2 YYREEE (reference sequence). CDR3 region: CASSKSGRADEQFF. For the CDR3, the DNA is TGTGCCAGCAGTAAAAGCGGGAGGGCCGATGAGCAGTTCTTC.

The chain recombines TRBV7-9 with TRBJ2-1; perhaps TRBD1 as D (6 bases). V dropped 4 bases and J dropped 2 bases, with 12 bases sitting between them. CDR1 and CDR2 from the germline V gene are SEHNR and FQNEAQ (reference sequence). The CDR3 is 15 amino acids. CDR3 coding DNA: TGTGCCAGCAGCTGGCAGGGGTCACCCTACAATGAGCAGTTCTTC. Translating gives CASSWQGSPYNEQFF.

The gene calls are TRBV10-3 and TRBJ1-2, with D possibly matching TRBD1 (6 bases). Germline V gives CDR1 ENHRY, CDR2 SYGVKD. V was cut by 7 bases and J by 3 bases, with 12 bases left in between. The CDR3 runs 13 residues. Here the CDR3 DNA reads TGTGCCATCACCGACGGACAGTACTATGGCTACACCTTC. This encodes CAITDGQYYGYTF.

The genes are TRBV11-2 and TRBJ1-2; weak D call: TRBD1 (6 bases). The CDR3 has 13 amino acids. Germline V gives CDR1 SGHAT, CDR2 FQNNGV. V was cut by 4 bases and J by 7 bases, with 13 bases left in between. The CDR3 is CASSSPARGGYTF. The DNA for the CDR3 is TGTGCCAGCAGCTCCCCTGCCAGGGGTGGCTACACCTTC.

The CDR3 here is CASSPLLGANVLTF. CDR3 bases: TGTGCCAGCTCACCACTCCTGGGGGCCAACGTCCTGACTTTC. V is TRBV18 and J is TRBJ2-6, with D uncertain. Trimming removed 1 base at V and 4 bases at J, with 5 bases between. Germline loops: CDR1 KGHSH, CDR2 LQKENI. The CDR3 extends over 14 amino acids.

This clone was seen a single time. The J gene is TRBJ2-3, the V gene TRBV19; 8 nucleotides align to TRBD1. The length of the CDR3 is 14 residues. CDR1 and CDR2 (germline): LNHDA, SQIVND (reference sequence). Germline trimming cut 10 bases from V and 1 base from J; bases unmatched to any gene: 7. The CDR3 region is CATATGERTDTQYF. For the CDR3, the DNA is TGTGCCACCGCGACAGGGGAACGCACAGATACGCAGTATTTT.

This clone has only one observation. This chain connects TRBV7-9 to TRBJ1-4; maybe TRBD1 (6 bases). Germline CDR1 reads SEHNR; CDR2 reads FQNEAQ (reference sequence). The length of the CDR3 is 16 residues. V lost 4 bases, J lost 11 bases, and 23 bases lay in between. The CDR3: CASSSSATGRGLKLFF. CDR3 DNA: TGTGCCAGCAGCTCCAGCGCCACAGGGCGGGGGTTGAAACTGTTTTTT.

The CDR3 spells CASKRGIPRDPNTGELFF. In nucleotides, the CDR3 is TGTGCCAGCAAACGGGGGATTCCGCGGGACCCGAACACCGGGGAGCTGTTTTTT. The rearrangement joins TRBV5-6 to TRBJ2-2; perhaps TRBD2 as D (6 bases). This CDR3 spans 18 amino acids. V gave up 6 bases and J gave up 0 bases, with 21 bases separating them. The germline CDR1 and CDR2 sequences are SGHDT and YYEEEE. Complete variable domain (other parts from reference TRBV5-6 and TRBJ2-2): DAGVTQSPTHLIKTRGQQVTLRCSPKSGHDTVSWYQQALGQGPQFIFQYYEEEERQRGNFPDRFSGHQFPNYSSELNVNALLLGDSALYLCASKRGIPRDPNTGELFFGEGSRLTVL.

This rearrangement joins TRBV7-8 to TRBJ2-5; 9 bases are shared with TRBD2. V trimming: 2 bases; J trimming: 5 bases; junction bases outside the gene matches: 3. Germline assignment: CDR1 SGHVS and CDR2 FQNEAQ. The CDR3 has 14 residues. The CDR3 here is CASSLLAGTETQYF. DNA of the CDR3: TGTGCCAGCAGCTTACTAGCGGGGACGGAGACCCAGTACTTC.

The chain employs TRBV6-5 and TRBJ2-1; D tentatively fits TRBD1 or TRBD2 (6 bases each). Per the germline V gene, CDR1 is MNHEY and CDR2 is SVGAGI. The CDR3 has 11 amino acids. The V end was cut by 7 bases, the J end by 12 bases, with 13 bases between. The CDR3 DNA is TGTGCCAGCAATCGGGGGCGGGTGCAGTTCTTC. Its translation: CASNRGRVQFF.

The rearrangement links TRBV2 to TRBJ2-3; the D is unclear. Germline values: CDR1 SNHLY, CDR2 FYNNEI. Trimming took 7 bases from V and 0 from J, leaving 11 bases between them. The CDR3 covers 14 residues. The CDR3 sequence: CASKVKASTDTQYF. CDR3 sequence (DNA): TGTGCCAGCAAGGTGAAGGCTAGCACAGATACGCAGTATTTT.

The V call is TRBV5-6, the J call TRBJ2-7; D gene uncertain. The CDR3 length is 13 residues. In germline, CDR1 is SGHDT, CDR2 YYEEEE. V shed 0 bases and J shed 6 bases, with 10 bases lying between them. The CDR3 protein is CASSLVGPSEQYF. The CDR3 nucleotides read TGTGCCAGCAGCTTGGTCGGGCCTAGCGAGCAGTACTTC. The complete variable domain, with remaining parts taken from reference TRBV5-6 and TRBJ2-7, reads DAGVTQSPTHLIKTRGQQVTLRCSPKSGHDTVSWYQQALGQGPQFIFQYYEEEERQRGNFPDRFSGHQFPNYSSELNVNALLLGDSALYLCASSLVGPSEQYFGPGTRLTVT.

The chain recombines TRBV24-1 with TRBJ1-6; 10 bases agree with TRBD1. CDR1 is KGHDR, CDR2 SFDVKD, per germline. With V trimmed by 2 bases and J by 16 bases, 7 bases remained unmatched. The CDR3 runs 14 residues. The chain's CDR3 is CATSDSGQGDVLHF. The DNA for the CDR3 is TGTGCCACCAGTGATTCAGGACAGGGGGACGTACTCCACTTT.